This TCR beta chain comes out of a study of cytomegalovirus exposure and HLA in healthy donors. Study-wide findings and caveats: In vitro, a few CMV-associated chains proved specific for CMV antigens. Accounts indicate the classifier identified cytomegalovirus status with strong specificity and sensitivity. Donors belonging to an Asian-associated ancestry cluster reportedly showed fewer N-insertions in productive TCRs than the approximately 670-donor mean, according to what a later analysis found. Immune exposure data for these donors was limited to CMV serostatus.

V lost 4 bases and J lost 0; bases outside the gene matches: 6. CDR3 size: 15 residues. CDR1 is SGHRS and CDR2 is YFSETQ in the germline V gene. Comments on this clone: Its matching antigen is unknown.

Primers included in the PCR were 60 Vbeta and 13 Jbeta primers. Assay: immunoSEQ multiplex PCR; the TCRdb copy retains only in-frame clones and omits some. This table has some 130,000 clones, around 69% appearing once. The rearrangement joins TRBV5-1 to TRBJ2-7; 8 nucleotides align to TRBD2. Material for sequencing was PBMCs. This receptor was identified in a human donor in good health. Here the CDR3 DNA reads TGCGCCAGCAGCCTTATAGCGGGAAGCTCCTACGAGCAGTACTTC. It codes for CASSLIAGSSYEQYF.